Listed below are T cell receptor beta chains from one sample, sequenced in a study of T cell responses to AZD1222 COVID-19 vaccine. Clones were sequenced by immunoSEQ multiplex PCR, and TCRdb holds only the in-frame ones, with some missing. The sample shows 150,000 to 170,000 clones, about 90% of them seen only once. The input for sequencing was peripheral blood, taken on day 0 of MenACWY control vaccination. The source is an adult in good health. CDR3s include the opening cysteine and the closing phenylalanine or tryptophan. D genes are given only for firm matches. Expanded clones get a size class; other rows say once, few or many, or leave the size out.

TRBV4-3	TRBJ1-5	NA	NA	TGCGCCAGCAGCCAAGACTGGGCCACAAATCAGCCCCAGCATTTT	CASSQDWATNQPQHF
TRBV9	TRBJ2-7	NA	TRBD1	TGTGCCAGCAGCCGGGGACAGGGGGCTTACGAGCAGTACTTC	CASSRGQGAYEQYF
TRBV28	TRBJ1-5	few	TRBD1	TGTGCCAGTAGACAGGGAAGATTTAGTCAGCCCCAGCATTTT	CASRQGRFSQPQHF
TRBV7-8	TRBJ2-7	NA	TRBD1	TGTGCCAGCAGCTCGGACAGGGGGTCGGGTATCTCCTACGAGCAGTACTTC	CASSSDRGSGISYEQYF
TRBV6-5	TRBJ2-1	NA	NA	TGTGCCAGCAGGCCCCGGGGGTACAATGAGCAGTTCTTC	CASRPRGYNEQFF
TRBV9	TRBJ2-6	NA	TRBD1	TGTGCCAGCACCAAATCGACAGGGGTCTTCTCTGGGGCCAACGTCCTGACTTTC	CASTKSTGVFSGANVLTF
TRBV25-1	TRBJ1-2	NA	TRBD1	TGTGCCAGCAGTCGGACAGGGGGGGCCTTTGGTTCCTACACCTTC	CASSRTGGAFGSYTF
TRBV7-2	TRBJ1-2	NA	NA	TGTGCCAGCAGTCCCCCATACTATGGCTACACCTTC	CASSPPYYGYTF
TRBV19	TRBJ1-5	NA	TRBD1	TGTGCCAGTAGTCTGGGACAGGGGCGGTTCGACCAGCCCCAGCATTTT	CASSLGQGRFDQPQHF
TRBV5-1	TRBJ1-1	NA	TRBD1	TGCGCCAGCAGCCTCGGACAGGTAGGAACTGAAGCTTTCTTT	CASSLGQVGTEAFF
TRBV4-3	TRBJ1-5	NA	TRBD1	TGCGCCAGCAGCCAAGATCTACAGGGGATCCAGAATTTT	CASSQDLQGIQNF
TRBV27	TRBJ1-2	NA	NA	TGTGCCAGCAGTTTCTTGACGGGAGATTATATTTATGGCTACACCTTC	CASSFLTGDYIYGYTF
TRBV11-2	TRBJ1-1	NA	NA	TGTGCCAGCAGTTGGGCCGGGTTAGTCGTCAACACTGAAGCTTTCTTT	CASSWAGLVVNTEAFF
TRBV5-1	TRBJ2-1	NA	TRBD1	TGCGCCAGCGCAGGGGGCAATGAGCAGTTCTTC	CASAGGNEQFF
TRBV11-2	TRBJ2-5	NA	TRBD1	TGTGCCAGCAGCCCTACAGGGGGCCAAGAGACCCAGTACTTC	CASSPTGGQETQYF
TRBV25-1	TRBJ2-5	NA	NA	TGTGCCAGCAGCCGGACCGGGAACCAAGAGACCCAGTACTTC	CASSRTGNQETQYF
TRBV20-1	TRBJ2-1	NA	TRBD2	TGCAGTGCTAGTAGGACTAGCGGGAGGGGGAATGAGCAGTTCTTC	CSASRTSGRGNEQFF
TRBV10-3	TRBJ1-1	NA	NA	TGTGCCATCAAAGAAACCCTAAGGACTGAAGCTTTCTTT	CAIKETLRTEAFF
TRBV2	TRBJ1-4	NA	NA	TGTGCCAGCAGTGAACGGGGCCGAAGAGAACAACTGTTTTTT	CASSERGRREQLFF
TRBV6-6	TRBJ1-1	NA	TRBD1	TGTGCCAGCAGTTATCGGCCAGGGGGGATGAACACTGAAGCTTTCTTT	CASSYRPGGMNTEAFF
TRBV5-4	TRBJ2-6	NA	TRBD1	TGTGCCAGCAGCCGCCTAGGACAGGGCCATATCGTCCTGACTTTC	CASSRLGQGHIVLTF
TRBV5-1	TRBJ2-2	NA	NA	TGCGCCAGCAGCTCCTCCGTGCCGAACACCGGGGAGCTGTTTTTT	CASSSSVPNTGELFF
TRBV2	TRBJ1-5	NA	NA	TGTGCCAGCAGTGCGGGTCAGCAGCCCCAGCATTTT	CASSAGQQPQHF
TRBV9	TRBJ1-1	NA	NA	TGTGCCAGCAGCCGACAGCTGAACACTGAAGCTTTCTTT	CASSRQLNTEAFF
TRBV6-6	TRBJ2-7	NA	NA	TGTGCCAGCAGTCCCCCGGGAACAGGAGTCTACGAGCAGTACTTC	CASSPPGTGVYEQYF
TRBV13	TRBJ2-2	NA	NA	TGTGCCAGCAGCGTCCTCCAAGCGGGCCGCACCGGGGAGCTGTTTTTT	CASSVLQAGRTGELFF
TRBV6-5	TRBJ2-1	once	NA	TGTGCCAGCAGACCCGGGACCCCCCATGAGCAGTTCTTC	CASRPGTPHEQFF
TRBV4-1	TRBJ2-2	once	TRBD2	TGCGCCAGCAGCCAAGAATTTAAGGCTAGCGGGGGCCGGGGGGAGCTGTTTTTT	CASSQEFKASGGRGELFF
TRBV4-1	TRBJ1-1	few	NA	TGCGCCAGCAGCCCCCATAGGGCTGCGAACACTGAAGCTTTCTTT	CASSPHRAANTEAFF
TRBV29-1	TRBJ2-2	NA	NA	TGCAGCTTACGGTCGAGCACCGGGGAGCTGTTTTTT	CSLRSSTGELFF
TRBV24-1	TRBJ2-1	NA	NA	TGTGCCACCAGTGATGTTGCTAGCCGTTGGGGTGAGCAGTTCTTC	CATSDVASRWGEQFF
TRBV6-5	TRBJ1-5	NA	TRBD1	TGTGCCAGCACCAACAGGGGACAGCCCCAGCATTTT	CASTNRGQPQHF
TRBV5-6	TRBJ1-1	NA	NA	TGTGCCAGCAGCTTTTACAGGTATAACACTGAAGCTTTCTTT	CASSFYRYNTEAFF
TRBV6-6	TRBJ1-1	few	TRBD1	TGTGCCAGCAAACTAGGACAGGGATCTGAAGCTTTCTTT	CASKLGQGSEAFF
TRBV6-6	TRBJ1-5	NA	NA	TGTGCCAGCAGCCAATATGGTAGCAATCAGCCCCAGCATTTT	CASSQYGSNQPQHF
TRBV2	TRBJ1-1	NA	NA	TGTGCCAGCAGCTCTCAGACAGGATCTGAAGCTTTCTTT	CASSSQTGSEAFF
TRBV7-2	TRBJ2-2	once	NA	TGTGCCAGCAGCTTTAGCGTGGGGGAGCTGTTTTTT	CASSFSVGELFF
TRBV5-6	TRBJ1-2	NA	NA	TGTGCCAGCAGCTTGGGAGGGGTAGGCAACTATGGCTACACCTTC	CASSLGGVGNYGYTF
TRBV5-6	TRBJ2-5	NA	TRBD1	TGTGCCAGCAGCTGGGGACAGCTAAAGGGAGAGACCCAGTACTTC	CASSWGQLKGETQYF
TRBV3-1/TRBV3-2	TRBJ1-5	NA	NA	TGTGCCAGCAGCCAAGAGGAACAGTCAAGACGGCCCCAGCATTTT	CASSQEEQSRRPQHF
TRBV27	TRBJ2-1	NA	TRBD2	TGTGCCAGCAGCCGCCTTCCCGGGGCGGGAGTAAGGGGTGAGCAGTTCTTC	CASSRLPGAGVRGEQFF
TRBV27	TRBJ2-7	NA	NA	TGTGCCAGCAGTCCCTCTGACCTGTACGAGCAGTACTTC	CASSPSDLYEQYF